These 9 T cell receptor beta chains share one sample of origin, sequenced in a study of T cell responses to AZD1222 COVID-19 vaccine. Repertoires were generated with immunoSEQ multiplex PCR, while TCRdb's copy carries only in-frame clones and drops some. The sample yields 100,000 to 120,000 clones, more than 70% seen once. Specimen: peripheral blood, collected 28 days after the second AZD1222 dose. These receptors were taken from an adult who received the AZD1222 COVID-19 vaccine.

The chain joins TRBV3-1 (or the pseudogene TRBV3-2) to TRBJ2-7; weak D call: TRBD2 (6 bases). The length of the CDR3 is 18 residues. Trimming pared 1 base from V and 2 bases from J, leaving 21 bases between. CDR1 is LGHDT, CDR2 YNNKEL, per germline (reference sequence). This chain's CDR3 is CASSQVPRGKAGAYEQYF. The CDR3 DNA is TGTGCCAGCAGCCAAGTTCCCCGGGGGAAAGCAGGCGCCTACGAGCAGTACTTC.

This clone was counted a single time. V and J are TRBV5-8 and TRBJ2-5, with D perhaps matching TRBD1 (6 bases). Per germline, CDR1 SGHTS and CDR2 YDEGEE. V lost 3 bases, J lost 5 bases, and 14 bases lay in between. The CDR3 totals 14 residues. The CDR3 DNA is TGTGCCAGCAGCTCTTCAGGGGTTTGGGAGACCCAGTACTTC. The encoded protein is CASSSSGVWETQYF.

The chain combines TRBV19 with TRBJ1-1, with D tentatively TRBD1 (5 bases). In germline, CDR1 is LNHDA, CDR2 SQIVND (reference sequence). Trimming pared 7 bases from V and 4 bases from J, leaving 13 bases between. The CDR3 length is 13 residues. The CDR3 loop reads CASTRGTGTEAFF. CDR3 in DNA: TGTGCCAGTACCCGAGGGACGGGCACTGAAGCTTTCTTT.

The CDR3 protein is CASSVPGGGYTF. The DNA for the CDR3 is TGTGCCAGCAGTGTCCCGGGGGGTGGCTACACCTTC. The V gene is TRBV6-6, the J gene TRBJ1-2; perhaps TRBD1 as D (5 bases). The CDR3 covers 12 residues. Germline CDR1 and CDR2: MNHNY and SVGAGI (reference sequence). Trimming removed 5 bases from V and 7 bases from J, with 11 bases in between.

This clone was observed many times. The chain couples TRBV7-9 to TRBJ2-2, with TRBD2 identical over 8 bases. The J segment lost 2 bases and the V segment lost 7 bases, leaving 12 bases of the junction unmatched. There are 17 residues in the CDR3. Germline CDR1 and CDR2: SEHNR and FQNEAQ (reference sequence). The CDR3 bases are TGTGCCAGCAACCCCAGGACGGGAGGGCCCAACACCGGGGAGCTGTTTTTT. As protein: CASNPRTGGPNTGELFF.

This clone is deemed medium-sized. The chain has TRBV6-2 or TRBV6-3 and TRBJ1-6; D is possibly TRBD1 (5 bases). The V and J ends lost 2 bases and 9 bases respectively, with 14 bases between them. Germline loops: CDR1 MNHEY, CDR2 SVGEGT. This CDR3 is 15 amino acids long. The CDR3 sequence is CASSYDPGRVSPLHF. CDR3 in DNA: TGTGCCAGCAGTTACGACCCAGGGAGGGTTTCACCCCTCCACTTT.

This clone came up a few times. The chain combines TRBV28 with TRBJ2-2, with D perhaps TRBD2 (6 bases). CDR3 length equals 17 residues. The V and J ends lost 3 bases and 7 bases respectively, with 21 bases between them. Germline CDR1 is MDHEN and CDR2 is SYDVKM. In DNA, the CDR3 is TGTGCCAGCAGTTTGACCCTGGAGGGGCCCGGAGGCGGGGAGCTGTTTTTT. This encodes CASSLTLEGPGGGELFF.

The V gene is TRBV7-2, the J gene TRBJ2-5; 7 bases line up with TRBD2. The CDR3 runs 15 residues. From germline, CDR1 is SGHTA and CDR2 FQGNSA. Germline trimming cut 5 bases from V and 3 bases from J; bases unmatched to any gene: 9. CDR3 coding DNA: TGTGCCAGCAGCCGGAGGCGGGGGAAAGAAGAGACCCAGTACTTC. Its protein is CASSRRRGKEETQYF.

The chain couples TRBV7-9 to TRBJ2-5, with 9 bases matching TRBD1. The germline V gene encodes CDR1 SEHNR and CDR2 FQNEAQ (reference sequence). The CDR3 consists of 15 residues. The V gene end was trimmed by 7 bases and the J gene end by 5 bases; junction bases not matched to a gene: 11. In nucleotides, the CDR3 is TGTGCCAGCAACCCATTACAGGGGGCTTGGGAGACCCAGTACTTC. Translation gives CASNPLQGAWETQYF.